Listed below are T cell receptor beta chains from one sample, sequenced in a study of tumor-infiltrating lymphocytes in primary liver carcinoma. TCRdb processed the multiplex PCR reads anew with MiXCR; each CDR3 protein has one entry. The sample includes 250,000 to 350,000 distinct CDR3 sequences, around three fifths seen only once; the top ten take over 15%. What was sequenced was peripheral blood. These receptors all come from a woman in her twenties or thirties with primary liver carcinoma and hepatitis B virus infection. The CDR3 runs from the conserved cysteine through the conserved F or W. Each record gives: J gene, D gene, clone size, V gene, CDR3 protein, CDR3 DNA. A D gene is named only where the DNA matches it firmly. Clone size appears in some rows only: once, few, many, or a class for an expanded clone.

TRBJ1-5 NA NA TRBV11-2 CANSPNGFVSNQPQHF TGTGCCAACAGCCCGAACGGATTCGTTAGCAATCAGCCCCAACATTTT
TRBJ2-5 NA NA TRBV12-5 CASGLFPMGPETQYF TGTGCTAGTGGTTTGTTTCCGATGGGACCAGAGACCCAGTACTTC
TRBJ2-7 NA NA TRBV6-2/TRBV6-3 CAARGPGLWQYF TGTGCCGCAAGAGGACCGGGACTCTGGCAGTACTTC
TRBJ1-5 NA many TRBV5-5 CASSLEGSQPQHF TGTGCCAGCAGCTTGGAGGGGAGTCAGCCCCAGCATTTT
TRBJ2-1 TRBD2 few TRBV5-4 CASSLAGTSGYIEQFF TGTGCCAGCAGCTTGGCCGGGACTAGCGGATATATTGAGCAGTTCTTC
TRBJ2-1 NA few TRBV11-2 CASSLVAASEMGEQFF TGTGCCAGCAGCTTAGTGGCCGCTAGCGAGATGGGTGAGCAGTTCTTC
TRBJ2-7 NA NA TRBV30 CTWSRGTSGYEQYF TGTACCTGGAGTAGGGGTACTTCGGGCTACGAGCAGTACTTC
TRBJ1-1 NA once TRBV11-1 CTSSAGRITEAFF TGCACCAGCAGCGCGGGCAGGATCACTGAAGCTTTCTTT
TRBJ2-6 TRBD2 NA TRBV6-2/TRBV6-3 CASSAPSGGANVLAF TGTGCCAGCAGTGCCCCCTCGGGGGGGGCCAACGTCCTGGCTTTC
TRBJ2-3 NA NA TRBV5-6 CASSLQEQDTQYF TGTGCCAGCAGCTTACAGGAGCAGGATACGCAGTATTTT
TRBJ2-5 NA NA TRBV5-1 CASSPTPGRGETQYF TGCGCCAGCAGCCCGACGCCGGGCAGGGGAGAGACCCAGTACTTC
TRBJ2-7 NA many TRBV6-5 CASSYAPWDEQYF TGTGCCAGCAGTTATGCCCCATGGGACGAGCAGTACTTC
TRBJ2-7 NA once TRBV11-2 CACLEVAEQYF TGTGCCTGCCTAGAGGTGGCCGAGCAGTACTTC
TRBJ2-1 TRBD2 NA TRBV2 CASREREGSYNEQFF TGTGCCAGCAGGGAGCGGGAGGGATCCTACAATGAGCAGTTCTTC
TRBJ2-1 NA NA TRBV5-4 CASSFRALSSYNEQFF TGTGCCAGCAGCTTTAGGGCGCTGAGCTCCTACAATGAGCAGTTCTTC
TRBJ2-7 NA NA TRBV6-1 CASSTSSPGTGEQYF TGTGCCAGCAGTACCAGCTCACCAGGGACCGGCGAGCAGTACTTC
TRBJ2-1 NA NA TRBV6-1 CASSDRGGYNEQFF TGTGCCAGCAGTGACAGGGGGGGATACAATGAGCAGTTCTTC
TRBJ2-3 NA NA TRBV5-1 CANSFFTDTQYF TGCGCCAACAGCTTTTTCACAGATACGCAGTATTTT
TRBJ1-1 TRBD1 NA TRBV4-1 CASSHPLTGVINTEAFF TGCGCCAGCAGCCACCCGTTGACAGGGGTCATCAACACTGAAGCTTTCTTT
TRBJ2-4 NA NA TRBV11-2 CANSPGARARRGIQCF TGTGCCAACAGCCCGGGTGCCAGGGCGCGGAGAGGAATTCAGTGCTTC
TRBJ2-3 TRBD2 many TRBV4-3 CASSTSGSGTDTQYF TGCGCCAGCAGTACCAGCGGGAGCGGCACAGATACGCAGTATTTT
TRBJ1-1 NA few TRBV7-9 CASSRGRGTEAFF TGTGCCAGCAGCCGAGGCAGGGGTACTGAAGCTTTCTTT
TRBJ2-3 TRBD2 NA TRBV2 CASILAGNTDTQYF TGTGCCAGTATCCTAGCGGGTAACACAGATACGCAGTATTTT
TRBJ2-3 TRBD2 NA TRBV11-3 CASSLMDGTSGSIPSDTQYF TGTGCCAGCAGCTTAATGGACGGGACTAGCGGGAGCATACCCTCAGATACGCAGTATTTT
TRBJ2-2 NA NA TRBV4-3 CASSQALVGPNTGELFF TGCGCCAGCAGCCAAGCCTTGGTGGGACCGAACACCGGGGAGCTGTTTTTT
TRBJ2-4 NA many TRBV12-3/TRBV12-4 CASSSSGEHIQYF TGTGCCAGCAGCAGCTCAGGGGAACACATTCAGTACTTC
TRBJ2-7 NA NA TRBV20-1 CSARLDLRDLYEQYF TGCAGTGCTAGACTAGACCTGCGGGACCTCTACGAGCAGTACTTC
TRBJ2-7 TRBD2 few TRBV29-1 CSVERGEGSIKYF TGCAGCGTTGAACGGGGGGAGGGGTCGATCAAGTACTTC
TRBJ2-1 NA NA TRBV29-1 CSVNPPGRDVSF TGCAGCGTCAACCCCCCCGGCAGGGATGTGTCCTTC
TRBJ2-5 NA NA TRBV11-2 CASSLGPTKDTQYF TGTGCCAGCAGCTTAGGCCCAACGAAAGATACCCAGTATTTC
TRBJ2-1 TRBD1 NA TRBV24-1 CATSDFFGTGVGNEQFF TGTGCCACCAGTGATTTTTTTGGGACAGGGGTGGGAAATGAGCAGTTCTTC
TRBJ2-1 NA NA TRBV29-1 CSVDGLAGRYDEQFF TGCAGCGTTGATGGGCTAGCAGGGAGATACGATGAGCAGTTCTTC
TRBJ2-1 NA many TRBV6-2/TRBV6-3 CASSKGLSLNNEQFF TGTGCCAGCAGCAAGGGGCTTAGTTTGAACAATGAGCAGTTCTTC
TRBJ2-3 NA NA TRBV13 CASSLLASTGTQYF TGTGCCAGCAGCTTACTAGCGAGCACAGGTACGCAGTATTTT
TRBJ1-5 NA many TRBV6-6 CASSIQGGNQPQHF TGTGCCAGCAGTATACAGGGAGGCAATCAGCCCCAGCATTTT
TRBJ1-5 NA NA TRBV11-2 CVSSLERNQPQHF TGTGTCAGCAGCTTAGAGAGGAATCAGCCCCAACATTTT
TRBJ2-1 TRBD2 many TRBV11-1 CASSLESEREVRGEQFF TGTGCCAGCAGCTTAGAGAGCGAGCGGGAGGTCAGGGGTGAGCAGTTCTTC
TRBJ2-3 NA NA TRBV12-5 CASGLVGRARGTDTQYF TGTGCTAGTGGTTTGGTAGGGCGGGCTAGGGGCACAGATACGCAGTATTTT
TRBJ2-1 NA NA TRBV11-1 CASSLSRGASNNEQVF TGTGCCAGCAGCCTGTCACGAGGGGCTTCGAACAATGAGCAGGTCTTC
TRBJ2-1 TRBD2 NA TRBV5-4 CASKKAELAGGGQSF TGTGCCAGCAAAAAAGCCGAACTAGCGGGAGGGGGGCAGTCCTTC
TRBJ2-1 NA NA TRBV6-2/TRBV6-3 CASSLLAPDGQFF TGTGCCAGCAGTTTACTGGCCCCTGATGGGCAGTTCTTC
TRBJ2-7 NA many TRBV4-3 CASSQTAGRTDEQYF TGCGCCAGCAGCCAAACGGCAGGGAGAACCGACGAGCAGTACTTC
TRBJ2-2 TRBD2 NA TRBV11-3 CASSLSGELLF TGTGCCAGTAGCTTGAGCGGGGAGCTGCTTTTT
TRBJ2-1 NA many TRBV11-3 CASRPGSGDSLYNEQFF TGTGCCAGCAGGCCCGGATCCGGGGATTCTTTGTACAATGAGCAGTTCTTC
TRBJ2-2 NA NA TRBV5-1 CASSLGTLGAAGELFF TGCGCCAGCAGCTTGGGGACCTTAGGGGCCGCCGGGGAGCTGTTTTTT
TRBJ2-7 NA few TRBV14 CASSWGHAHEQYF TGTGCCAGCAGCTGGGGACACGCGCACGAGCAGTACTTC
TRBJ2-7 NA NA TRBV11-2 CANSSRPGGEQYF TGTGCCAACAGTTCCCGCCCCGGAGGTGAGCAGTACTTC